These 19 T cell receptor beta chains were all obtained from the same sample, sequenced in a study of response to subunit inactivated influenza vaccine. MiXCR was run by TCRdb on the RT-PCR reads, yielding one entry per CDR3 protein. The table lists around 470,000 distinct CDR3 sequences, around 7.9% of them singletons. This material consisted of PBMCs from blood, taken 23 to 25 months after vaccination. The receptors come from a man aged 45 to 75 who received an inactivated influenza vaccine.

Many counts were recorded for this clonotype. The chain has TRBV20-1 and TRBJ2-4; D assignment may be TRBD1 or TRBD2 (5 bases each). In germline, CDR1 is DFQATT, CDR2 SNEGSKA (reference sequence). The CDR3 runs to 14 residues. CDR3 in DNA: TGCAGAAAATGGGGGAGATTGGACAAAAACATTCAGTACTTC. Its translation is CRKWGRLDKNIQYF.

V and J are TRBV28 and TRBJ2-7, with TRBD1 matching 7 bases. With 7 bases clipped from V and 1 base from J, the junction kept 7 bases outside the gene matches. CDR1 is MDHEN, CDR2 SYDVKM, per germline. The CDR3 loop spans 14 amino acids. CDR3 bases: TGTGCCAGCATGGCACAGGGGAGTTCCTACGAGCAGTACTTC. Translated: CASMAQGSSYEQYF.

This clonotype was detected many times. The chain combines TRBV6-5 with TRBJ1-2; no firm D call. Looked up from germline, CDR1 is MNHEY and CDR2 is SVGAGI. The V end lost 4 bases, the J end lost 8 bases, and 11 bases lay between the germline ends. CDR3 length equals 12 residues. This CDR3 reads CASSFPGRGYTF. Here the CDR3 DNA reads TGTGCCAGCAGTTTCCCCGGGAGGGGCTACACCTTC.

This clonotype is a singleton in its sample. This rearrangement joins TRBV6-1 to TRBJ2-3, with D possibly being TRBD2 (6 bases). The V gene lost 2 bases and the J gene lost 0 bases, with 12 bases spanning the gap. This CDR3 is built from 16 residues. The germline V gene has CDR1 MNHNS and CDR2 SASEGT. The CDR3: CASSEIGSASTDTQYF. In DNA, the CDR3 is TGTGCCAGCAGTGAAATCGGGAGCGCTAGCACAGATACGCAGTATTTT.

This clonotype was recorded a few times. The chain is built from TRBV2 and TRBJ2-3; D is perhaps TRBD2 (6 bases). Germline assignment: CDR1 SNHLY and CDR2 FYNNEI. V lost 6 bases to trimming and J lost 2 bases, with 15 bases between them. The CDR3 consists of 15 residues. This chain's CDR3 is CASRPTGGLTDTQYF. The CDR3, as DNA: TGTGCCAGCAGACCGACCGGGGGACTCACAGATACGCAGTATTTT.

This clonotype has a handful of counts. V usage is TRBV29-1 and J usage is TRBJ2-1, with D perhaps TRBD1 (5 bases). CDR3 length: 14 residues. V was pared by 5 bases and J by 0 bases, with 11 bases between. The germline CDR1 and CDR2 sequences are SQVTM and ANQGSEA. This CDR3 is CSVMTAPSYNEQFF. The CDR3 DNA is TGCAGCGTTATGACAGCCCCCTCCTACAATGAGCAGTTCTTC.

V usage is TRBV12-3 or TRBV12-4 and J usage is TRBJ1-2; 10 bases match TRBD1. The length of the CDR3 is 16 residues. Trimming at V came to 6 bases and at J to 4 bases, leaving 11 bases not matched to a gene. CDR3 sequence (DNA): TGTGCCAGCAGGAGAGAGGGGGACAGGGGCATCTATGGCTACACCTTC. This gives the protein CASRREGDRGIYGYTF.

This clonotype was counted between two and nine times. V usage is TRBV19 and J usage is TRBJ2-7; D is possibly TRBD1 or TRBD2 (5 bases each). Trimming shortened V by 6 bases and J by 5 bases, and 20 bases separated the two germline ends. CDR3 size: 15 residues. From germline, CDR1 is LNHDA and CDR2 SQIVND (reference sequence). DNA of the CDR3: TGTGCCAGTAGAAAAGGAGGCCAGGGAATAGACGAGCAGTACTTC. It encodes CASRKGGQGIDEQYF.

The sample holds many counts of this clonotype. The chain employs TRBV5-1 and TRBJ2-2; TRBD1 matches at 8 bases. V lost 1 base, J lost 4 bases, and 3 bases stayed unmatched. The germline V gene encodes CDR1 SGHRS and CDR2 YFSETQ. CDR3 length equals 15 residues. CDR3 sequence reads: CASSLRQGPTGELFF. DNA for the CDR3: TGCGCCAGCAGCTTGAGACAGGGGCCCACCGGGGAGCTGTTTTTT.

This chain joins TRBV27 and TRBJ2-3; the D gene is possibly TRBD2 (5 bases). The V and J ends lost 3 bases and 1 base respectively, with 11 bases between them. The CDR3 extends over 15 amino acids. Germline V lookup: CDR1 MNHEY, CDR2 SMNVEV (reference sequence). CDR3 DNA: TGTGCCAGCAGTTTTTGGCTAGCAGGCACAGATACGCAGTATTTT. Translating gives CASSFWLAGTDTQYF.

This clonotype was counted a few times. The chain has TRBV12-3 or TRBV12-4 and TRBJ2-7; maybe TRBD1 (5 bases). There are 15 residues in the CDR3. V lost 2 bases to trimming and J lost 2 bases, with 13 bases between them. The chain's CDR3 is CASSLKAGWTYEQYF. In nucleotides, the CDR3 is TGTGCCAGCAGTTTAAAGGCAGGGTGGACCTACGAGCAGTACTTC.

This clonotype was counted many times. V is TRBV7-9 and J is TRBJ2-5; D might be TRBD1 (5 bases). The V gene lost 8 bases and the J gene lost 5 bases, with 18 bases spanning the gap. The CDR3 has 14 amino acids. Germline V lookup: CDR1 SEHNR, CDR2 FQNEAQ (reference sequence). The CDR3 reads CASGSAGIGETQYF. CDR3 sequence (DNA): TGTGCCAGCGGATCTGCAGGGATAGGCGAGACCCAGTACTTC.

There are a few counts of this clonotype. This chain links TRBV7-2 with TRBJ2-5; D might be TRBD2 (5 bases). V shed 3 bases and J shed 2 bases, with 13 bases lying between them. Germline V gene sequence: CDR1 SGHTA, CDR2 FQGNSA. This CDR3 has 15 amino acids. The CDR3 nucleotides read TGTGCCAGCAGCTTTGGGAGACTGCCACAAGAGACCCAGTACTTC. It yields the protein CASSFGRLPQETQYF. Using reference TRBV7-2 and TRBJ2-5 for the parts outside the CDR3, the full variable domain is GAGVSQSPSNKVTEKGKDVELRCDPISGHTALYWYRQSLGQGLEFLIYFQGNSAPDKSGLPSDRFSAERTGGSVSTLTIQRTQQEDSAVYLCASSFGRLPQETQYFGPGTRLLVL.

This clonotype appeared many times. The J gene is TRBJ1-5, the V gene TRBV12-3 or TRBV12-4, with D perhaps TRBD1 (6 bases). The CDR3 is made up of 17 amino acids. V lost 4 bases, J lost 8 bases, and 24 bases lay in between. In nucleotides, the CDR3 is TGTGCCAGCAGTTCCCTCCCCACGGGGCGGGGGCCTGAGCCCCAGCATTTT. Its protein product is CASSSLPTGRGPEPQHF.

This sequence joins TRBV15 and TRBJ2-3, with 7 bases matching TRBD2. The length of the CDR3 is 14 residues. V was clipped by 5 bases and J by 5 bases; unmatched bases: 7. Germline V CDR1 and CDR2: LNHNV, YYDKDF (reference sequence). The chain's CDR3 is CATSPGLGIDTQYF. The CDR3 DNA is TGTGCCACCAGCCCCGGACTAGGGATAGATACGCAGTATTTT. The full variable domain, in which reference TRBV15 and TRBJ2-3 provide the parts outside the CDR3, is DAMVIQNPRYQVTQFGKPVTLSCSQTLNHNVMYWYQQKSSQAPKLLFHYYDKDFNNEADTPDNFQSRRPNTSFCFLDIRSPGLGDTAMYLCATSPGLGIDTQYFGPGTRLTVL.

This clonotype appeared a few times. V and J are TRBV6-1 and TRBJ2-1, with TRBD1 matching over 8 bases. CDR1 is MNHNS and CDR2 is SASEGT in the germline V gene. After removal of 7 bases from V and 7 bases from J, the junction contained 15 bases not matched to a gene. This CDR3 contains 16 residues. In nucleotides, the CDR3 is TGTGCCAGCACCGATCCAGGGGGCGCCCGGGGGAATGAGCAGTTCTTC. Residues: CASTDPGGARGNEQFF.

This clonotype was seen at least ten times. V usage is TRBV7-9 and J usage is TRBJ2-3, with TRBD1 matching 7 bases. The CDR3 contains 13 residues. Germline V gene lookup returns CDR1 SEHNR and CDR2 FQNEAQ (reference sequence). The V and J ends lost 5 bases and 5 bases, in that order; junction bases with no gene match: 4. The CDR3 spells CASSRQGLDTQYF. CDR3 bases: TGTGCCAGCAGCCGACAGGGCTTAGATACGCAGTATTTT. The full variable domain, rest sourced from reference TRBV7-9 and TRBJ2-3, is DTGVSQNPRHKITKRGQNVTFRCDPISEHNRLYWYRQTLGQGPEFLTYFQNEAQLEKSRLLSDRFSAERPKGSFSTLEIQRTEQGDSAMYLCASSRQGLDTQYFGPGTRLTVL.

This clonotype was found a few times. The chain uses TRBV7-9 and TRBJ2-7, with a tentative D call TRBD1 (5 bases). The CDR3 is 15 amino acids. Germline CDR1 SEHNR, CDR2 FQNEAQ (reference sequence). The ends were cut back, 5 bases at V and 1 base at J, with 15 bases in the middle. DNA of the CDR3: TGTGCCAGCAGCGGCGAAGGGGAAGGGTCCTACGAGCAGTACTTC. It translates to CASSGEGEGSYEQYF.

This clonotype was recorded many times. This chain's CDR3 is CASSQEGAGNSPLHF. For the CDR3, the DNA is TGCGCCAGCAGCCAAGAGGGAGCAGGGAATTCACCCCTCCACTTT. The chain has TRBV4-3 and TRBJ1-6; D may be TRBD1 (5 bases). CDR1 and CDR2 (germline): LGHNA, YSLEER. Trimming removed 0 bases from V and 7 bases from J, with 10 bases in between. The CDR3 totals 15 residues.